This TCR beta chain is from a study of blood T cell repertoires in COVID-19. At the level of the study: From the United States, Italy and Spain came samples of acute and convalescent COVID-19. From T cells, B-cell-depleted T cells, or PBMCs came the material, which was cDNA or gDNA.

Authors' processing steps: Cell counts per sample came from amplifying reference gene primers. The table came from immunoSEQ multiplex PCR; TCRdb's copy has only in-frame clones and leaves some out. The V and J calls and clone size were taken over from that table, and D and trimming were inferred from the DNA. The sample holds roughly 200,000 clones, around 84% seen once. From germline, CDR1 is MDHEN and CDR2 SYDVKM. V was cut by 8 bases and J by 8 bases, with 15 bases left in between. This CDR3 region has 12 residues. This TCR was recovered from an elderly woman with active or convalescent COVID-19. Sequenced sample: peripheral blood. The rearrangement joins TRBV28 to TRBJ1-2, with D possibly matching TRBD1 (5 bases). The CDR3 region has the DNA TGTGCCAGCCGCCGGACAAGGGGCGGCTACACCTTC. It yields the protein CASRRTRGGYTF.